This T cell receptor beta chain was captured in a study of blood T cell repertoires in COVID-19. This clone was observed a few times. Trimming left V 3 bases short and J 6 bases short, with 9 bases between. Germline V gene lookup returns CDR1 SNHLY and CDR2 FYNNEI. This CDR3 has 13 residues. Method: immunoSEQ multiplex PCR; TCRdb's copy keeps in-frame clones and lacks some. The sample contains approximately 240,000 clones, 80% to 85% of which appear only once. Sequencing was done on a sample of peripheral blood. This clonotype originated in a woman aged 25 to 39 who had recovered from COVID-19. The V gene is TRBV2, the J gene TRBJ2-1; no clear D. The CDR3 bases are TGTGCCAGCAGTGAGGGCGAAGGCAATGAGCAGTTCTTC. It encodes CASSEGEGNEQFF.